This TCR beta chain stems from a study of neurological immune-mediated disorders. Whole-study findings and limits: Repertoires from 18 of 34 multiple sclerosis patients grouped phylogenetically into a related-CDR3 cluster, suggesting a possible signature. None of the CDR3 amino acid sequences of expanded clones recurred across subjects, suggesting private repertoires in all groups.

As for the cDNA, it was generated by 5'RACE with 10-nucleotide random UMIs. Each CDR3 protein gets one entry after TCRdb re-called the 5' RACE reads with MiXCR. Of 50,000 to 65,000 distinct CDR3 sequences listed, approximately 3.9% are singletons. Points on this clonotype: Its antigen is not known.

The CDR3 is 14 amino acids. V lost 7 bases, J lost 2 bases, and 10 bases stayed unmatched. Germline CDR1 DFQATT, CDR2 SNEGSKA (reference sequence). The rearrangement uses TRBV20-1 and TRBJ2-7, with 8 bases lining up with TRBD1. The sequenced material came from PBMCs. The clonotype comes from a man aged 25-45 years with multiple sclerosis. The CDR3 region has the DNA TGCAGTGTCACCGAGACAGGGGCTACCTACGAGCAGTACTTC. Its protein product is CSVTETGATYEQYF.